Listed below are T cell receptor beta chains from one sample, sequenced in a study of blood T cells in healthy people across ages. TCRdb re-called the 5' RACE reads with MiXCR, one entry per CDR3 protein. This sample yields 910,000 or so distinct CDR3 sequences, of which roughly 47% are seen a single time; about 22% belongs to the top ten. What was sequenced was blood. The receptor set was obtained from a woman in her fifties or sixties in good health. CDR3s include the opening cysteine and the closing phenylalanine or tryptophan. The D gene is left open where the match is weak. Clone size is given for some rows only: seen once, a few or many times, or a class if the clone is expanded.

D gene,J gene,clone size,V gene,CDR3 DNA,CDR3 protein
NA,TRBJ2-7,few,TRBV7-8,TGTGCCAGCAGCTCGTCCAGCCCCTACGAGCAGTACTTC,CASSSSSPYEQYF
NA,TRBJ1-1,NA,TRBV20-1,TGCAGTGCCTTAAGGGGTAGCACTGAAGCTTTCTTT,CSALRGSTEAFF
NA,TRBJ2-3,few,TRBV4-1,TGCGCCAGCGCCGCGACAGATACGCAGTATTTT,CASAATDTQYF
TRBD2,TRBJ2-7,NA,TRBV27,TGTGCCAGCGGGACTAGCCAGAAGGTTGGCGAGCAGTACTTC,CASGTSQKVGEQYF
NA,TRBJ2-5,many,TRBV6-6,TGTGCCAGCAAGCAGCCACAAGAGACCCAGTACTTC,CASKQPQETQYF
NA,TRBJ2-2,NA,TRBV7-9,TGTGCCAGCAGCGCCCAAGTGGACAGGAACACCGGGGAGCTGTTTTTT,CASSAQVDRNTGELFF
NA,TRBJ2-1,NA,TRBV27,TGTGCCAGCAGTCCCCCAGGGACAATAAACAATGAGCAGTTCTTC,CASSPPGTINNEQFF
TRBD2,TRBJ2-1,NA,TRBV20-1,TGCAGTGCTAGAGTATCCCCAGCGGGAGATCATGAGCAGTTCTTC,CSARVSPAGDHEQFF
NA,TRBJ2-3,few,TRBV4-1,TGCGCCAGCAGCCAGCATCGGGAGTACGCAGATACGCAGTATTTT,CASSQHREYADTQYF
NA,TRBJ2-7,NA,TRBV7-2,TGTGCCAGCAGCTTGCACGGGAGAGGGTACGAGCAGTACTTC,CASSLHGRGYEQYF
TRBD2,TRBJ2-7,few,TRBV3-1,TGTGCCAGCAGTAGCGGGACCTTCTCCTACGAGCAGTACTTC,CASSSGTFSYEQYF
TRBD1,TRBJ2-3,NA,TRBV20-1,TGCAGTGCTCCGGACAGGGTTGGCACAGATACGCAGTATTTT,CSAPDRVGTDTQYF
NA,TRBJ1-2,NA,TRBV12-3/TRBV12-4,TGTGCCAGCACCGAGGGGGGCTCCTATGGCTACACCTTC,CASTEGGSYGYTF
NA,TRBJ2-5,NA,TRBV2,TGTGCCAGCAGTGACGGGACGACTTTAAAGCAGTACTTC,CASSDGTTLKQYF
TRBD1,TRBJ2-7,NA,TRBV7-9,TGTGCCAGCTCTACAGGGCAGGGGGCTTCGGGGACCTACTACGAGCAGTACTTC,CASSTGQGASGTYYEQYF
NA,TRBJ2-7,many,TRBV9,TGTGCCAGCAGCGTAGCCGACAACTCCTACGAGCAGTACTTC,CASSVADNSYEQYF
NA,TRBJ2-7,few,TRBV13,TGTGCCAGCAGCTACCGGATAGTTCCCTACGAGCAGTACTTC,CASSYRIVPYEQYF
NA,TRBJ2-2,NA,TRBV20-1,TGCAGTGCTAGAATCAGACCGAACACCGGGGAGCTGTTTTTT,CSARIRPNTGELFF
NA,TRBJ2-7,few,TRBV12-3/TRBV12-4,TGTGCCAGCAGTTTAGGTTTTGCACCGACCTACGAGCAGTACTTC,CASSLGFAPTYEQYF
TRBD2,TRBJ2-3,few,TRBV7-2,TGTGCCAGCAGCTTAGATCCTAGCGGGCCGAACACAGATACGCAGTATTTT,CASSLDPSGPNTDTQYF
NA,TRBJ2-1,NA,TRBV6-1,TGTGCCAGCAGCGCCCAGCCACTCTCCTACAATGAGCAGTTCTTC,CASSAQPLSYNEQFF
TRBD2,TRBJ2-3,NA,TRBV12-3/TRBV12-4,TGTGCCAGCACCACGGAGTTAGCGGGAAGCATATTCTTGGATACGCAGTATTTT,CASTTELAGSIFLDTQYF
NA,TRBJ2-7,NA,TRBV4-3,TGCGCCAGCAGCCAAATTCCGGGAACCAACTACGAGCAGTACTTC,CASSQIPGTNYEQYF
NA,TRBJ2-5,NA,TRBV4-2,TGTGCCAGCAGCCAAGATCCCCATAGCGAGGGGTACCAAGAGACCCAGTACTTC,CASSQDPHSEGYQETQYF
TRBD2,TRBJ2-5,few,TRBV5-6,TGTGCCAGCAGCACCGGACTAGCGGCGGAGACCCAGTACTTC,CASSTGLAAETQYF
NA,TRBJ1-2,many,TRBV7-9,TGTGCCAGCAGCTCCCTCAACCCAGGGTTATACGACTATGGCTACACCTTC,CASSSLNPGLYDYGYTF
TRBD1,TRBJ1-5,NA,TRBV20-1,TGCAGTGCTAGAATCCCCAGGGGGAATAGCAATCAGCCCCAGCATTTT,CSARIPRGNSNQPQHF
NA,TRBJ2-6,few,TRBV9,TGTGCCAGCAGCGAGCCATCTGGGGCCAACGTCCTGACTTTC,CASSEPSGANVLTF
NA,TRBJ2-7,many,TRBV29-1,TGCAGCGCAGCCGAGGGCTACGAGCAGTACTTC,CSAAEGYEQYF
NA,TRBJ2-5,NA,TRBV9,TGTGCCAGCAGCGAAAGGGACGGACGGAGTACCCAGTACTTC,CASSERDGRSTQYF
NA,TRBJ2-1,few,TRBV10-2,TGCGCCAGCATTGGGGGTAGCGGCCAATGGGGCCCTAATGAGCAGTTCTTC,CASIGGSGQWGPNEQFF
TRBD1,TRBJ2-7,NA,TRBV7-2,TGTGCCAGCAGCGCGAAGACAGGGGAATTCTACGAGCAGTACTTC,CASSAKTGEFYEQYF
NA,TRBJ1-1,NA,TRBV21-1,TGTGCCAGCAGAAAAACAGGGGAAGCTTTCTTT,CASRKTGEAFF
TRBD2,TRBJ2-1,NA,TRBV6-9,TGTGCCAGCGGGGGGACTAGCGGGAGGGGCCCCCGTACGTTCTTC,CASGGTSGRGPRTFF
NA,TRBJ2-7,few,TRBV21-1,TGTGCCAGCAGCAAGTCACGGACTAGCGGGAGGACGACCTCCTACGAGCAGTACTTC,CASSKSRTSGRTTSYEQYF
NA,TRBJ2-3,NA,TRBV6-5,TGTGCCAGCAGCAAACGTCCCTCAATCGGGGATACGCAGTATTTT,CASSKRPSIGDTQYF
NA,TRBJ2-3,NA,TRBV20-1,TGCAGTGCTAGCTATGGGGTGGCAGATACGCAGTATTTT,CSASYGVADTQYF
NA,TRBJ2-3,few,TRBV6-6,TGTGCCAGCAGTTACTCAGGGATAGATACGCAGTATTTT,CASSYSGIDTQYF
NA,TRBJ1-6,NA,TRBV7-2,TGTGCCAGCAGCTTCGGGGGTACGTTCTCACCCCTCCACTTT,CASSFGGTFSPLHF
NA,TRBJ1-4,NA,TRBV4-2,TGTGCCAGCAGCGGGGGGGCTAATGAAAAACTGTTTTTT,CASSGGANEKLFF
TRBD1,TRBJ2-3,NA,TRBV24-1,TGTGCCACCAGTGATTATGGGACAGGGGTGCAGTATTTT,CATSDYGTGVQYF
TRBD2,TRBJ2-2,NA,TRBV27,TGTGCCAGCAGTGGGGGACTAGCGGGCGCGAACACCGGGGAGCTGTTTTTT,CASSGGLAGANTGELFF
TRBD1,TRBJ1-2,NA,TRBV9,TGTGCCAGCAGCGTAGGGCTCACAGGGGGCGATGGCTACACCTTC,CASSVGLTGGDGYTF
TRBD1,TRBJ1-2,NA,TRBV4-3,TGCGCCAGCAGCCGACCGGGACAGCTATATGGCTACACCTTC,CASSRPGQLYGYTF
NA,TRBJ2-4,few,TRBV24-1,TGTGCCACCAGTGATTTTGTCCAGGGAGAGGTCATTCAGTACTTC,CATSDFVQGEVIQYF
TRBD1,TRBJ2-5,NA,TRBV13,TGTGCCAGCAGCCAAGACAGGGGTTGGGAGACCCAGTACTTC,CASSQDRGWETQYF
TRBD2,TRBJ2-1,NA,TRBV30,TGTGCCTGGAGAAGTCTAGCGGACTACAATGAGCAGTTCTTC,CAWRSLADYNEQFF
NA,TRBJ2-7,NA,TRBV7-9,TGTGCCAGCAGCGCTTCGGGAGCACACTACGAGCAGTACTTC,CASSASGAHYEQYF
TRBD2,TRBJ2-3,NA,TRBV20-1,TGCAGTGCTAGGGGATTTGCCGGGGGGTATTGGGCAGATACGCAGTATTTT,CSARGFAGGYWADTQYF
NA,TRBJ2-3,few,TRBV29-1,TGCAGCGTTGAGGCTACCACAGATACGCAGTATTTT,CSVEATTDTQYF
TRBD2,TRBJ2-7,NA,TRBV28,TGTGCCAGCAGCGTCACTAGCGGGAGTTTCCACAATGAGCAGTACTTC,CASSVTSGSFHNEQYF
NA,TRBJ2-7,NA,TRBV7-9,TGTGCCAGCAGCTTAGACCTAGTCGGCGGCAGACGGAGGGGCGAGCAGTACTTC,CASSLDLVGGRRRGEQYF
NA,TRBJ1-2,NA,TRBV7-2,TGTGCCAGCAGCTCACAAAAAGACCCGAGGGGGTTGTTTGGCTACACCTTC,CASSSQKDPRGLFGYTF